The following is a T cell receptor beta chain sequence with its context. Germline CDR1 is LNHDA and CDR2 is SQIVND (reference sequence). Between the trimmed V and J ends, which lost 3 bases and 2 bases, there was a span of 7 bases. The CDR3 contains 14 residues. The data derive from a study of Ad26.COV2.S vaccination and SARS-CoV-2 variants. Study at large: Into the muscle, Ad26.COV2.S was dosed once or twice, 56 days apart.

This table comes from immunoSEQ multiplex PCR, and its TCRdb copy is limited to in-frame clones, with some not included. The table lists about 440,000 clones, around 90% of them singletons, with roughly 4% in the top ten. The treatment is: roughly 18 received Ad26.COV2.S at low or high dose, single or two shots; roughly 5 received placebo; per-sample allocation not given. At day 63 after the first vaccine or placebo injection, samples were drawn. It was an adult aged 18-55 years in Boston who was the donor. The chain uses TRBV19 and TRBJ2-2, with no clear D. The sequences come from peripheral blood, collected in a trial of Ad26.COV2.S vaccine versus placebo. The receptor's source is a person aged 18-60 years who received the Ad26.COV2.S COVID-19 vaccine or a placebo. The CDR3 loop reads CASSMRHNTGELFF. The CDR3 DNA follows: TGTGCCAGTAGTATGCGCCACAACACCGGGGAGCTGTTTTTT. Filled out from reference TRBV19 and TRBJ2-2, the complete variable domain reads DGGITQSPKYLFRKEGQNVTLSCEQNLNHDAMYWYRQDPGQGLRLIYYSQIVNDFQKGDIAEGYSVSREKKESFPLTVTSAQKNPTAFYLCASSMRHNTGELFFGEGSRLTVL.